This TCR beta chain was identified in a study of cytomegalovirus exposure and HLA in healthy donors. Points from the study as a whole: 164 TCR beta chains were listed as cytomegalovirus-associated. As immune exposure information, only CMV serostatus was available. For most TCR sequences rarity was the rule, although some public TCRs occurred in many donors.

The V end was cut by 5 bases, the J end by 0 bases, with 5 bases between. CDR1 SEHNR and CDR2 FQNEAQ come from the germline V gene (reference sequence). This CDR3 spans 13 amino acids. Regarding this clone: What it binds is unknown.

The PCR had 60 Vbeta and 13 Jbeta primers. Assay used: immunoSEQ multiplex PCR; TCRdb lists only in-frame clones, some missing. Among around 190,000 clones listed, 81% were seen once. The chain joins TRBV7-9 to TRBJ1-5; D gene uncertain. The sequence was collected from a man aged 40-49 years in good health and CMV-seropositive. The sequencing sample was made of PBMCs. In DNA, the CDR3 is TGTGCCAGCAGCGCGAATAGCAATCAGCCCCAGCATTTT. Translating it yields CASSANSNQPQHF. The variable domain in full, with the rest retrieved from reference TRBV7-9 and TRBJ1-5, is DTGVSQNPRHKITKRGQNVTFRCDPISEHNRLYWYRQTLGQGPEFLTYFQNEAQLEKSRLLSDRFSAERPKGSFSTLEIQRTEQGDSAMYLCASSANSNQPQHFGDGTRLSIL.